This T cell receptor (beta chain) was captured by sequencing in a study of shared clonotypes between healthy human individuals. This CDR3 has 13 amino acids. Germline values: CDR1 SGHVS, CDR2 FNYEAQ. V was shortened by 5 bases and J by 4 bases, with 10 bases between the two germline ends. Sequencing used immunoSEQ multiplex PCR; TCRdb keeps in-frame clones, though not all of them. The top ten hold approximately 0.4% of the sample, which has approximately 2.3 million clones, approximately 95% seen once. Splitting the CD4+ cells yielded a CD45RA+ naive subset and a CD45RA-negative memory subset. V and J are TRBV7-6 and TRBJ2-3; D call uncertain. Input material: naive CD4+ T cells from PBMCs. Subset indicated: CD45RA+ positively selected. The clonotype comes from a man aged 18 to 29 in good health. Some clones in this sample may be carry-over from other donors' samples. CDR3 amino acids: CASSLLRADTQYF. In DNA form, the CDR3 reads TGTGCCAGCAGCCTTCTAAGGGCAGATACGCAGTATTTT.